These 9 T cell receptor beta chains originate from one sample sequenced in a study of CD8 T cells in ankylosing spondylitis. Whole-study findings and limits: A TCR beta motif made of 7 to 9 highly homologous variants seemed typical of ankylosing spondylitis blood.

TCRdb reanalysed the 5' RACE reads using MiXCR and keeps one entry per CDR3 protein. Of 700,000 or so distinct CDR3 sequences in the sample, around 19% were seen once. Their antigens remain unidentified. Sequenced: blood, either unsorted or a sorted T cell fraction (not recorded which). The receptor source for this set is a male donor with ankylosing spondylitis.

This clonotype was observed a handful of times. The gene calls are TRBV10-3 and TRBJ1-5; D uncertain. The length of the CDR3 is 12 residues. Between the trimmed V and J ends, which lost 10 bases and 9 bases, there was a span of 16 bases. Germline-derived CDR1 and CDR2 are ENHRY and SYGVKD. This CDR3 reads CASQEPSWPQHF. DNA for the CDR3: TGTGCCAGCCAAGAGCCTTCTTGGCCCCAGCATTTT.

The chain recombines TRBV20-1 with TRBJ2-2, with D perhaps matching TRBD1 (7 bases). CDR3 length equals 16 residues. With 1 base removed from V and 7 bases from J, the gap between germline ends came to 19 bases. The germline V gene encodes CDR1 DFQATT and CDR2 SNEGSKA (reference sequence). The CDR3 DNA reads as TGCAGTGCTAGAGGGGACAGCCGCGGGATAGGCGGGGAGCTGTTTTTT. Protein sequence: CSARGDSRGIGGELFF.

A few counts support this clonotype. V usage is TRBV28 and J usage is TRBJ2-7; TRBD2 aligns across 9 bases. Germline V lookup: CDR1 MDHEN, CDR2 SYDVKM. After removal of 4 bases from V and 0 bases from J, the junction contained 16 bases not matched to a gene. This CDR3 region has 19 residues. CDR3 nucleotide sequence: TGTGCCAGCAGTTCACCGAAACCGGGACTAGCCCCTAGCTCCTACGAGCAGTACTTC. Protein: CASSSPKPGLAPSSYEQYF.

The chain is built from TRBV5-6 and TRBJ2-3, with 10 bases that match TRBD2. Germline V gives CDR1 SGHDT, CDR2 YYEEEE. V lost 1 base and J lost 3; bases outside the gene matches: 11. The CDR3 runs to 18 residues. CDR3 protein: CASSLPSGGAVSTDTQYF. CDR3 bases: TGTGCCAGCAGCTTGCCGAGCGGGGGGGCAGTCAGTACAGATACGCAGTATTTT.

This clonotype was picked up many times. J is TRBJ2-1 and V is TRBV7-9, with 11 bases identical to TRBD2. The J segment lost 7 bases and the V segment lost 4 bases, leaving 12 bases of the junction unmatched. CDR1 is SEHNR, CDR2 FQNEAQ, per germline (reference sequence). This CDR3 spans 17 amino acids. The CDR3, as DNA: TGTGCCAGCAGCTCCACGACTAGCGGGGCCCAAGGAAATGAGCAGTTCTTC. This encodes CASSSTTSGAQGNEQFF. The full variable domain, with the rest looked up from reference TRBV7-9 and TRBJ2-1, is DTGVSQNPRHKITKRGQNVTFRCDPISEHNRLYWYRQTLGQGPEFLTYFQNEAQLEKSRLLSDRFSAERPKGSFSTLEIQRTEQGDSAMYLCASSSTTSGAQGNEQFFGPGTRLTVL.

This clonotype has more than one count but fewer than ten. The chain links TRBV12-3 or TRBV12-4 to TRBJ2-3; no clear D gene. The CDR3 runs to 11 residues. V lost 10 bases to trimming and J lost 5 bases, with 10 bases between them. CDR3 sequence reads: CATSTRDTQYF. The CDR3 DNA sequence: TGTGCCACCTCCACGCGAGATACGCAGTATTTT.

V gene TRBV2 combines with J gene TRBJ2-7, with a tentative D call TRBD1 (5 bases). Germline V CDR1 and CDR2: SNHLY, FYNNEI. The CDR3 has 15 amino acids. The V end was cut by 4 bases, the J end by 2 bases, with 15 bases between. The CDR3 region is CASSVGHQGAYEQYF. CDR3 nucleotides: TGTGCCAGCAGTGTAGGACACCAGGGCGCCTACGAGCAGTACTTC.

The V call is TRBV3-1, the J call TRBJ2-1; no clear D gene. Trimming shortened V by 4 bases and J by 2 bases, and 12 bases separated the two germline ends. CDR3 length equals 15 residues. The germline V gene encodes CDR1 LGHDT and CDR2 YNNKEL (reference sequence). CDR3 nucleotide sequence: TGTGCCAGCAGCCCCTCCCGCTTTACCTACAATGAGCAGTTCTTC. This translates into CASSPSRFTYNEQFF.

A few counts support this clonotype. The chain recombines TRBV5-6 with TRBJ2-1, with D possibly matching TRBD1 (6 bases). The germline gives CDR1 SGHDT, CDR2 YYEEEE. Trimming left V 2 bases short and J 8 bases short, with 17 bases between. This CDR3 spans 15 amino acids. CDR3 amino acids: CASSLSAGAGDEQFF. CDR3 coding DNA: TGTGCCAGCAGCTTATCCGCAGGGGCCGGGGATGAGCAGTTCTTC.